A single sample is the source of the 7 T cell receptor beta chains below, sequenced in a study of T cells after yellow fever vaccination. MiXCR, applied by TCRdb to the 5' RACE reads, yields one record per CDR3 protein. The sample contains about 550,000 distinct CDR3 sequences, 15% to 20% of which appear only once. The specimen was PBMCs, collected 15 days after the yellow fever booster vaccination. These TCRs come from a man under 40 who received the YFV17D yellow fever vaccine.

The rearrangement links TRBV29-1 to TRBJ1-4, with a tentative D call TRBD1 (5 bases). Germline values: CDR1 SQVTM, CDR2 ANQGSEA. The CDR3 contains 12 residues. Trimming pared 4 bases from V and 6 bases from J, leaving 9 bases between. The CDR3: CSVVRGDEKLFF. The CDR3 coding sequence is TGCAGCGTTGTCAGAGGGGATGAAAAACTGTTTTTT. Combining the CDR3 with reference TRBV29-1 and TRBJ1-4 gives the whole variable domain SAVISQKPSRDICQRGTSLTIQCQVDSQVTMMFWYRQQPGQSLTLIATANQGSEATYESGFVIDKFPISRPNLTFSTLTVSNMSPEDSSIYLCSVVRGDEKLFFGSGTQLSVL.

The CDR3 sequence: CASSLDGYNQPQHF. As DNA, the CDR3 is TGTGCCAGCAGCCTGGACGGGTACAATCAGCCCCAGCATTTT. This chain joins TRBV6-2 or TRBV6-3 and TRBJ1-5, with D uncertain. Germline CDR1 and CDR2: MNHEY and SVGEGT. The length of the CDR3 is 14 residues. Trimming removed 6 bases from V and 3 bases from J, with 12 bases in between.

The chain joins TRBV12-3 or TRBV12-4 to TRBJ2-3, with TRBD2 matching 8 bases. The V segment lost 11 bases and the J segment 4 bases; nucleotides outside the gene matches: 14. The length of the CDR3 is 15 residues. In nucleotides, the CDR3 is TGTGCCCTGGCAGACACAAGCGGGAGTCCAGATACGCAGTATTTT. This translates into CALADTSGSPDTQYF.

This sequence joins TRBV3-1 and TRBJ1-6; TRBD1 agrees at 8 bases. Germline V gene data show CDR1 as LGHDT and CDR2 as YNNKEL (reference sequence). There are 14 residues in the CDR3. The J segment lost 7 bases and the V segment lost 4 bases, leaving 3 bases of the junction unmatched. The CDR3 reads CASSRQGYNSPLHF. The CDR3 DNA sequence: TGTGCCAGCAGCCGACAGGGGTACAATTCACCCCTCCACTTT.

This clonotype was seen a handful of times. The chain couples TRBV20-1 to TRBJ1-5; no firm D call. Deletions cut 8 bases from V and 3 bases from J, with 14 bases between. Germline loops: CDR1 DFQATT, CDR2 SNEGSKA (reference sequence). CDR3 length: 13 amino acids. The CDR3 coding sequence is TGCAGTTCTCAATGGGGAAACAATCAGCCCCAGCATTTT. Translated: CSSQWGNNQPQHF.

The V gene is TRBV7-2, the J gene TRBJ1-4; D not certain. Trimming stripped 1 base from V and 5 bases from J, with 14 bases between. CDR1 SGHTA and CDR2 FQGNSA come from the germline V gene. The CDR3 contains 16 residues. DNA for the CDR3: TGTGCCAGCAGCTTAGGTCAGCCGCGATCAAATGAAAAACTGTTTTTT. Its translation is CASSLGQPRSNEKLFF.

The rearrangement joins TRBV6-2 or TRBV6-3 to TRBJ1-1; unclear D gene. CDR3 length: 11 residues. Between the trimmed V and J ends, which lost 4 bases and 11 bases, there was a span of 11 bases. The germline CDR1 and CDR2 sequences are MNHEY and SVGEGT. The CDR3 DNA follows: TGTGCCAGCAGTTTCTCACATCTGGCTTTCTTT. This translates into CASSFSHLAFF.